One sample yielded the 30 T cell receptor beta chains listed below, sequenced in a study of blood T cells in healthy people across ages. Next came a second PCR, run for about 7 to 12 cycles, which used a sample-barcoded 5' primer along with a J-beta primer mix. TCRdb itself ran the 5' RACE reads through MiXCR, one entry per CDR3 protein. The data show about 1.5 million distinct CDR3 sequences, approximately 42% seen once. Sample: blood. The receptors were sampled from a woman in her late teens or twenties in good health.

This clonotype appeared a few times. This chain uses TRBV4-1 with TRBJ2-5, with D hard to call. CDR1 is MGHRA and CDR2 is YSYEKL in the germline V gene. The V end lost 0 bases, the J end lost 1 base, and 9 bases lay between the germline ends. The CDR3 extends over 15 amino acids. In DNA, the CDR3 is TGCGCCAGCAGCCAAGATTCGGTCGGCCAAGAGACCCAGTACTTC. Translated, it gives CASSQDSVGQETQYF.

This clonotype was seen only a few times. The rearrangement uses TRBV28 and TRBJ2-4; 9 nucleotides agree with TRBD2. The CDR3 covers 15 residues. Germline V CDR1 and CDR2: MDHEN, SYDVKM. J gave up 1 base and V 2 bases, and 0 bases lay outside the gene matches. CDR3 region: CASSLAGGAKNIQYF. CDR3 nucleotides: TGTGCCAGCAGTTTAGCGGGAGGGGCCAAAAACATTCAGTACTTC.

The V gene is TRBV3-1, the J gene TRBJ2-4; 10 bases match TRBD2. Trimming at V came to 1 base and at J to 6 bases, leaving 0 bases not matched to a gene. The V gene's germline CDR1 is LGHDT and CDR2 YNNKEL (reference sequence). The CDR3 consists of 14 residues. The CDR3 is CASSQASGGNIQYF. The CDR3 DNA reads TGTGCCAGCAGCCAAGCTAGCGGGGGAAACATTCAGTACTTC.

This rearrangement joins TRBV12-3 or TRBV12-4 to TRBJ2-5; D remains unclear. The J call may be faulty, since TRBJ2-7 better matches the DNA end. This CDR3 is built from 12 residues. The CDR3 sequence: CASSFFVSEQYF. In DNA form, the CDR3 reads TGTGCCAGCAGTTTCTTTGTGTCCGAGCAGTACTTC.

A single count supports this clonotype. The chain combines TRBV12-3 or TRBV12-4 with TRBJ2-5; D might be TRBD2 (5 bases). With 7 bases removed from V and 5 bases from J, the gap between germline ends came to 14 bases. The CDR3 is made up of 13 amino acids. The CDR3 DNA sequence: TGTGCCAGCATGCCGTGGACTGGGGAGACCCAGTACTTC. Translation: CASMPWTGETQYF.

The genes are TRBV29-1 and TRBJ2-5, with D tentatively TRBD2 (5 bases). The CDR3 totals 10 residues. V was pared by 4 bases and J by 11 bases, with 11 bases between. Germline values: CDR1 SQVTM, CDR2 ANQGSEA. The CDR3 protein is CSVGETPQYF. CDR3 bases: TGCAGCGTTGGGGAGACTCCTCAGTACTTC.

This clonotype was counted at least ten times. This chain uses TRBV12-3 or TRBV12-4 with TRBJ1-2; no firm D call. The germline V and J ends were trimmed by 3 bases and 6 bases, with 14 bases remaining between them. CDR3 length: 14 amino acids. The CDR3 nucleotides read TGTGCCAGCAGTTTGAGCGATGTTGCGGATGGCTACACCTTC. The encoded protein is CASSLSDVADGYTF.

There are a few counts of this clonotype. The CDR3 protein is CASSLHRRYNEQFF. DNA of the CDR3: TGTGCCAGCAGTTTGCACAGGAGGTACAATGAGCAGTTCTTC. This rearrangement joins TRBV28 to TRBJ2-1; D possibly matches TRBD1 or TRBD2 (5 bases each). Trimming took 3 bases from V and 4 from J, leaving 10 bases between them. Germline V gene lookup returns CDR1 MDHEN and CDR2 SYDVKM. The CDR3 is 14 residues long.

This clonotype appeared a few times. The rearrangement links TRBV20-1 to TRBJ2-5; 7 bases are a match to TRBD2. Germline V lookup: CDR1 DFQATT, CDR2 SNEGSKA (reference sequence). This CDR3 region has 14 residues. V shed 6 bases, J shed 5 bases, and the junction held 12 bases outside the gene matches. CDR3 amino acids: CSATAGLGVETQYF. The CDR3 coding sequence is TGCAGTGCAACAGCGGGGCTAGGAGTGGAGACCCAGTACTTC.

This clonotype came up a few times. The V and J genes are TRBV27 and TRBJ2-3; the match to TRBD2 covers 8 bases. The CDR3 spans 15 residues. V dropped 1 base and J dropped 2; count of bases not matched to a gene: 2. Germline CDR1 and CDR2: MNHEY and SMNVEV (reference sequence). The CDR3 DNA reads TGTGCCAGCAGTTTATATAGCGGGACCACAGATACGCAGTATTTT. This gives the protein CASSLYSGTTDTQYF.

V and J are TRBV20-1 and TRBJ2-1; D is unclear. The V end lost 5 bases, the J end lost 0 bases, and 11 bases lay between the germline ends. The germline CDR1 and CDR2 sequences are DFQATT and SNEGSKA (reference sequence). The CDR3 extends over 14 amino acids. The CDR3 nucleotides read TGCAGTGCTCACACCCACCGCTCCTACAATGAGCAGTTCTTC. As protein: CSAHTHRSYNEQFF.

The rearrangement joins TRBV12-3 or TRBV12-4 to TRBJ2-7; D tentatively reads TRBD1 or TRBD2 (5 bases each). Trimming pared 6 bases from V and 2 bases from J, leaving 11 bases between. This CDR3 comprises 13 residues. CDR3 DNA sequence: TGTGCCAGCAGGGGACGGAGCGCCTACGAGCAGTACTTC. Residues: CASRGRSAYEQYF.

This chain uses TRBV12-3 or TRBV12-4 with TRBJ2-3; D possibly corresponds to TRBD1 (6 bases). Trimming took 5 bases from V and 2 from J, leaving 14 bases between them. This CDR3 has 15 residues. As DNA, the CDR3 is TGTGCCAGCAGTACGACAGGAGAACCCACAGATACGCAGTATTTT. Amino acid sequence: CASSTTGEPTDTQYF.

This clonotype was picked up a small number of times. V and J are TRBV11-2 and TRBJ2-3, with a tentative D call TRBD1 (5 bases). V lost 3 bases, J lost 6 bases, and 16 bases lay in between. The CDR3 has 15 residues. Germline lookup yields CDR1 SGHAT and CDR2 FQNNGV. The CDR3 loop is CASSFDGVGRDTQYF. For the CDR3, the DNA is TGTGCCAGCAGCTTCGATGGGGTGGGGCGGGATACGCAGTATTTT.

The genes are TRBV21-1 and TRBJ1-5; the DNA was not compared with TRBD1, the D call given in the table. TRBV21-1 is a pseudogene. The CDR3 is 14 amino acids. The CDR3 here is CASSIQGLGQPQHF. The CDR3 DNA reads as TGTGCCAGCAGCATTCAGGGGTTAGGTCAGCCCCAGCATTTT.

The chain recombines TRBV7-9 with TRBJ1-1; D is unclear. The CDR3 runs 16 residues. With 2 bases removed from V and 6 bases from J, the gap between germline ends came to 19 bases. Germline V lookup: CDR1 SEHNR, CDR2 FQNEAQ (reference sequence). CDR3 nucleotides: TGTGCCAGCAGCTTAAAGCTTCAGACTGGGCACCCTGAAGCTTTCTTT. Protein sequence: CASSLKLQTGHPEAFF.

The V gene is TRBV7-2, the J gene TRBJ1-1; D ambiguous. With 2 bases removed from V and 4 bases from J, the gap between germline ends came to 8 bases. CDR1 SGHTA and CDR2 FQGNSA come from the germline V gene. The CDR3 totals 13 residues. The CDR3 DNA reads as TGTGCCAGCAGCTTATTCCAAAGCACTGAAGCTTTCTTT. It specifies CASSLFQSTEAFF.

The chain has TRBV19 and TRBJ2-1, with D perhaps TRBD2 (6 bases). The CDR3 extends over 13 amino acids. CDR1 and CDR2 from the germline V gene are LNHDA and SQIVND (reference sequence). The germline V and J ends were trimmed by 3 bases and 8 bases, with 11 bases remaining between them. The CDR3 bases are TGTGCCAGTAGTATCGGACTACTGGATGAGCAGTTCTTC. This gives the protein CASSIGLLDEQFF.

The J gene is TRBJ2-1, the V gene TRBV6-2 or TRBV6-3; a weak D match, TRBD1 (5 bases). Looked up from germline, CDR1 is MNHEY and CDR2 is SVGEGT. The V end lost 5 bases, the J end lost 5 bases, and 16 bases lay between the germline ends. The CDR3 spans 15 residues. This chain's CDR3 is CASSPRVRNHNEQFF. DNA for the CDR3: TGTGCCAGCAGTCCCAGGGTACGCAACCACAATGAGCAGTTCTTC.

V is TRBV5-1 and J is TRBJ1-1, with 9 bases identical to TRBD1. This CDR3 spans 13 amino acids. V was pared by 7 bases and J by 4 bases, with 5 bases of the junction left unmatched. The germline V gene has CDR1 SGHRS and CDR2 YFSETQ. CDR3 bases: TGCGCCAGCCGGACAGGGGAGGGCACTGAAGCTTTCTTT. Translation: CASRTGEGTEAFF.

This clonotype was counted only a few times. The rearrangement joins TRBV5-1 to TRBJ2-1; 7 nucleotides line up with TRBD2. CDR3 length equals 16 residues. With V trimmed by 3 bases and J by 4 bases, 10 bases remained unmatched. CDR1 SGHRS and CDR2 YFSETQ come from the germline V gene. The CDR3 region is CASSSRDAGGYNEQFF. The DNA of the CDR3 is TGCGCCAGCAGCTCTCGTGACGCCGGGGGGTACAATGAGCAGTTCTTC.

The count of this clonotype is one. The chain has TRBV20-1 and TRBJ1-5; D is perhaps TRBD1 (5 bases). The V gene's germline CDR1 is DFQATT and CDR2 SNEGSKA (reference sequence). Trimming cost V 3 bases and J 0 bases, with 12 bases left between them. There are 15 residues in the CDR3. CDR3 residues: CSARDTVFSNQPQHF. The CDR3 region has the DNA TGCAGTGCTAGGGACACAGTTTTTAGCAATCAGCCCCAGCATTTT.

There are a few counts of this clonotype. V usage is TRBV28 and J usage is TRBJ1-5, with 7 bases that match TRBD1. Trimming removed 1 base from V and 5 bases from J; junction bases left unmatched: 5. Germline lookup yields CDR1 MDHEN and CDR2 SYDVKM. The CDR3 sequence is 15 residues long. The CDR3 DNA follows: TGTGCCAGCAGTTTATTAGGGCAGGGGGATCAGCCCCAGCATTTT. Translated, it gives CASSLLGQGDQPQHF.

The chain couples TRBV10-3 to TRBJ1-3; D unresolved. Germline-derived CDR1 and CDR2 are ENHRY and SYGVKD. The V end was cut by 6 bases, the J end by 4 bases, with 10 bases between. The CDR3 is 13 residues long. CDR3 bases: TGTGCCATCAGCGGATCGGTCGGAAACACCATATATTTT. Residues: CAISGSVGNTIYF.

This clonotype was observed a few times. V gene TRBV5-4 combines with J gene TRBJ1-1; tentative D call: TRBD1 (6 bases). Trimming took off 0 bases at V and 3 bases at J, with 9 bases between the two ends. This CDR3 has 14 residues. Germline CDR1 reads SGHNT; CDR2 reads YYREEE (reference sequence). The CDR3 region has the DNA TGTGCCAGCAGCTTGGACAGGGCCTACACTGAAGCTTTCTTT. Its protein is CASSLDRAYTEAFF.

The chain recombines TRBV25-1 with TRBJ2-7; TRBD2 might be the D (6 bases). The V end lost 4 bases, the J end lost 2 bases, and 12 bases lay between the germline ends. CDR1 and CDR2 (germline): MGHDK, SYGVNS. The CDR3 sequence is 14 residues long. CDR3 region: CASSGTWGAYEQYF. CDR3 in DNA: TGTGCCAGCAGTGGCACGTGGGGGGCCTACGAGCAGTACTTC.

The chain links TRBV7-2 to TRBJ1-2; D is uncertain. The CDR3 is made up of 12 amino acids. V gave up 4 bases and J gave up 11 bases, with 14 bases separating them. CDR1 and CDR2 from the germline V gene are SGHTA and FQGNSA. The CDR3 DNA sequence: TGTGCCAGCAGCTCAAAGTTGACGGGTTACACCTTC. Translated: CASSSKLTGYTF.

This rearrangement joins TRBV12-3 or TRBV12-4 to TRBJ1-2; 7 bases map to TRBD1. The trim removed 10 bases at V and 4 bases at J, leaving 9 bases unmatched. The CDR3 totals 13 residues. In nucleotides, the CDR3 is TGTGCCACCTCGGGAAGGGGGCTCTATGGCTACACCTTC. It yields the protein CATSGRGLYGYTF.

V is TRBV2 and J is TRBJ2-5; perhaps D is TRBD1 or TRBD2 (5 bases each). Matching the DNA end better, TRBJ2-7 makes the J call doubtful. Germline V CDR1 and CDR2: SNHLY, FYNNEI. The CDR3 extends over 14 amino acids. The CDR3 DNA reads TGTGCCAGCAGAGTATCGACAGAGGGCTACGAGCAGTACTTC. This translates into CASRVSTEGYEQYF.

The chain employs TRBV25-1 and TRBJ1-2, with 12 bases matching TRBD1. Trimming took 8 bases from V and 8 from J; bases not matched to a gene: 6. This CDR3 contains 13 residues. Germline assignment: CDR1 MGHDK and CDR2 SYGVNS. The CDR3 sequence: CASWDGTGGGYTF. CDR3 nucleotides: TGTGCCAGCTGGGATGGGACAGGGGGCGGCTACACCTTC.